A selection of T cell receptor beta chains follows, all from one sample in a study of shared clonotypes between healthy human individuals. The method was immunoSEQ multiplex PCR; TCRdb's version includes in-frame clones alone and lacks a portion of them. The table has more than 550,000 clones, 90% seen once. Sequenced material: memory CD8+ T cells from PBMCs. These receptors were collected from a young man in good health. Some clones in this sample may be carry-over from other donors' samples. Each CDR3 is given with its conserved first and last residue. A D gene is named only where the DNA matches it firmly. Size tells how often a clone was seen (once, few, many) or the class of an expanded clone, and some rows leave it out.

V	J	size	D	CDR3	DNA
TRBV9	TRBJ1-2	-	-	CASSVPRTGGYGYTF	TGTGCCAGCAGCGTACCGCGGACGGGGGGCTATGGCTACACCTTC
TRBV6-1	TRBJ1-2	-	-	CASSDHLSISTGYTF	TGTGCCAGCAGTGACCACCTTTCGATTAGCACCGGCTACACCTTC
TRBV30	TRBJ1-6	once	TRBD1	CAWKSGTGTFRYNSPLHF	TGTGCCTGGAAATCCGGGACAGGGACTTTTCGGTATAATTCACCCCTCCACTTT
TRBV9	TRBJ2-1	-	TRBD1	CASSVAGGQINNEQFF	TGTGCCAGCAGCGTAGCTGGGGGACAGATTAATAATGAGCAGTTCTTC
TRBV10-2	TRBJ1-1	once	-	CASSFRRTEAFF	TGCGCCAGCAGCTTCAGGAGGACTGAAGCTTTCTTT
TRBV7-8	TRBJ2-1	-	-	CASSPTSGHYNEQFF	TGTGCCAGCAGCCCCACCTCGGGACACTACAATGAGCAGTTCTTC
TRBV7-8	TRBJ2-1	-	TRBD2	CASSYWERESYNEQFF	TGTGCCAGCAGCTATTGGGAGCGGGAGTCCTACAATGAGCAGTTCTTC
TRBV19	TRBJ2-7	few	-	CAPGGRVLRSDEQYF	TGTGCCCCCGGGGGGCGAGTTCTACGTAGTGACGAGCAGTACTTC
TRBV27	TRBJ2-1	once	TRBD2	CASSFSLAGGPGEQFF	TGTGCCAGCAGTTTTTCACTAGCGGGAGGGCCTGGTGAGCAGTTCTTC
TRBV4-2	TRBJ2-7	-	-	CASSHPGDRTYYEQYF	TGTGCCAGCAGCCATCCCGGTGACCGGACATATTACGAGCAGTACTTC
TRBV11-2	TRBJ2-4	-	-	CASSLGLGLAKNIQYF	TGTGCCAGCAGCTTAGGACTAGGACTAGCCAAAAACATTCAGTACTTC
TRBV11-2	TRBJ2-1	-	-	CASTVEDRFYNEQFF	TGTGCCAGCACCGTAGAAGACAGATTCTACAATGAGCAGTTCTTC
TRBV27	TRBJ2-7	once	-	CASSYSTGPLTYEQYF	TGTGCCAGCAGTTACTCCACAGGACCACTAACCTACGAGCAGTACTTC
TRBV5-1	TRBJ1-5	-	-	CASSLARVGSRDNSNQPQHF	TGCGCCAGCAGCTTAGCCAGGGTGGGGTCCAGGGATAATAGCAATCAGCCCCAGCATTTT
TRBV15	TRBJ2-3	-	TRBD2	CATREASGMVDTQYF	TGTGCCACCAGAGAGGCTAGCGGGATGGTAGATACGCAGTATTTT
TRBV6-1	TRBJ1-2	-	-	CASTRGDFSFYGYTF	TGTGCCAGCACCCGGGGCGACTTCTCATTTTATGGCTACACCTTC
TRBV13	TRBJ1-4	-	TRBD1	CASSLLQGRIEKLFF	TGTGCCAGCAGCCTGCTACAGGGGCGAATTGAAAAACTGTTTTTT
TRBV28	TRBJ1-2	-	TRBD1	CASSLPSTGGVGYTF	TGTGCCAGCAGTCTGCCCTCAACAGGGGGCGTTGGCTACACCTTC
TRBV19	TRBJ1-1	-	TRBD1	CASSIDRGTANTEAFF	TGTGCCAGTAGTATAGATCGTGGGACAGCGAACACTGAAGCTTTCTTT
TRBV28	TRBJ2-3	-	TRBD2	CASSRGLATDTQYF	TGTGCCAGCAGCCGGGGACTAGCCACAGATACGCAGTATTTT
TRBV7-9	TRBJ1-1	-	-	CASSLGSAEAFF	TGTGCCAGCAGCTTAGGGTCGGCTGAAGCTTTCTTT
TRBV5-6	TRBJ1-1	-	-	CASNGGPQLNTEAFF	TGTGCCAGTAATGGCGGACCGCAACTGAACACTGAAGCTTTCTTT
TRBV5-1	TRBJ2-7	-	-	CASSLFGGTYEQYF	TGCGCCAGCAGCTTGTTTGGCGGGACCTACGAGCAGTACTTC
TRBV14	TRBJ1-3	-	-	CASSQDRLSGNTIYF	TGTGCCAGCAGCCAAGACCGGCTCTCTGGAAACACCATATATTTT
TRBV19	TRBJ1-2	few	-	CASSLNYGYTF	TGTGCCAGTAGTCTGAACTATGGCTACACCTTC
TRBV27	TRBJ1-5	-	-	CASSLGADSNQPQHF	TGTGCCAGCAGTTTGGGGGCAGATAGCAATCAGCCCCAGCATTTT
TRBV5-8	TRBJ2-7	once	-	CASSLADSSYEQYF	TGTGCCAGCAGCTTGGCCGATAGCTCCTACGAGCAGTACTTC
TRBV7-3	TRBJ2-1	-	-	CASSLGGDYNEQFF	TGTGCCAGCAGCTTAGGCGGGGACTACAATGAGCAGTTCTTC
TRBV4-2	TRBJ2-1	-	-	CASSQPPGATDEQFF	TGTGCCAGCAGCCAGCCCCCCGGGGCCACGGATGAGCAGTTCTTC
TRBV7-7	TRBJ2-2	-	-	CASSLFPLRNTGELFF	TGTGCCAGCAGCTTATTCCCTTTGCGGAACACCGGGGAGCTGTTTTTT
TRBV5-1	TRBJ2-7	-	-	CASSLEGLAHEQYF	TGCGCCAGCAGCTTGGAAGGGCTAGCCCACGAGCAGTACTTC
TRBV10-2	TRBJ2-6	-	-	CASLSGGNSGANVLTF	TGCGCCAGCCTCAGTGGAGGGAACTCTGGGGCCAACGTCCTGACTTTC
TRBV2	TRBJ2-5	-	-	CASSEVVGETQYF	TGTGCCAGCAGTGAAGTGGTGGGAGAGACCCAGTACTTC
TRBV27	TRBJ1-5	-	-	CASRWSGEGQPQHF	TGTGCCAGCAGGTGGTCAGGGGAGGGGCAGCCCCAGCATTTT
TRBV7-8	TRBJ1-5	-	-	CASSPGTSIQPQHF	TGTGCCAGCAGCCCAGGGACCTCAATTCAGCCCCAGCATTTT
TRBV13	TRBJ1-1	few	-	CASSFDGSAFF	TGTGCCAGCAGCTTCGACGGTTCAGCTTTCTTT
TRBV29-1	TRBJ2-3	-	TRBD2	CSVEYRTSRTSTDTQYF	TGCAGCGTTGAATACCGGACTAGTCGTACTAGCACAGATACGCAGTATTTT
TRBV7-6	TRBJ2-7	-	-	CASSLNRVDEQYF	TGTGCCAGCAGCTTAAACAGGGTGGACGAGCAGTACTTC
TRBV7-6	TRBJ2-2	-	TRBD2	CASSNLLAGNTGELFF	TGTGCCAGCAGCAACCTACTAGCGGGAAACACCGGGGAGCTGTTTTTT
TRBV7-3	TRBJ2-2	once	-	CASSPLKGGVTGELFF	TGTGCCAGCAGCCCCCTTAAGGGAGGAGTCACCGGGGAGCTGTTTTTT
TRBV20-1	TRBJ2-7	-	-	CSATYDYEQYF	TGCAGTGCTACCTACGACTACGAGCAGTACTTC
TRBV6-1	TRBJ1-2	many	TRBD1	CASNEIQGAGYGYTF	TGTGCCAGCAACGAAATACAGGGGGCCGGCTATGGCTACACCTTC
TRBV5-1	TRBJ2-1	-	TRBD2	CASNPSGSSYNEQFF	TGCGCCAGCAACCCCAGCGGGAGCTCCTACAATGAGCAGTTCTTC
TRBV13	TRBJ2-7	-	-	CASSPRDGNYEQYF	TGTGCCAGCAGCCCCCGGGACGGAAACTACGAGCAGTACTTC
TRBV5-6	TRBJ2-3	-	TRBD2	CASSLRTSGILSDTQYF	TGTGCCAGCAGCTTGCGAACTAGCGGGATTCTCTCAGATACGCAGTATTTT
TRBV28	TRBJ2-7	-	-	CASKPGELVLYEQYF	TGTGCCAGCAAACCCGGGGAATTGGTGCTCTACGAGCAGTACTTC
TRBV9	TRBJ2-1	-	TRBD2	CASTPPGGGEEQFF	TGTGCCAGCACCCCCCCGGGAGGAGGGGAAGAGCAGTTCTTC
TRBV4-1	TRBJ1-4	-	-	CASSQEAAVATNEKLFF	TGCGCCAGCAGCCAAGAGGCCGCGGTTGCAACTAATGAAAAACTGTTTTTT
TRBV27	TRBJ2-7	once	-	CASSLSYGDIGYEQYF	TGTGCCAGCAGTTTAAGTTACGGGGACATCGGCTACGAGCAGTACTTC
TRBV7-9	TRBJ2-7	-	-	CASSLGAGLEQYF	TGTGCCAGCAGCTTAGGCGCAGGGCTCGAGCAGTACTTC
TRBV28	TRBJ2-3	-	TRBD2	CASRVAGPWTDTQYF	TGTGCCAGCAGAGTAGCGGGGCCGTGGACAGATACGCAGTATTTT
TRBV28	TRBJ2-3	-	-	CASSLLRVTDTQYF	TGTGCCAGCAGTTTATTAAGAGTAACAGATACGCAGTATTTT
TRBV28	TRBJ1-5	-	-	CASSSSRHKGNQPQHF	TGTGCCAGCAGTTCAAGCCGTCACAAGGGGAATCAGCCCCAGCATTTT
TRBV27	TRBJ2-1	-	-	CASRDYFNSYNEQFF	TGTGCCAGCAGGGACTACTTCAACTCCTACAATGAGCAGTTCTTC
TRBV7-9	TRBJ2-7	-	-	CASSQQGVEQYF	TGTGCCAGCAGCCAACAGGGCGTCGAGCAGTACTTC
TRBV29-1	TRBJ1-2	-	-	CSVERGGDYGYTF	TGCAGCGTTGAACGTGGAGGCGACTATGGCTACACCTTC
TRBV19	TRBJ1-5	-	-	CASSILGGQPQHF	TGTGCCAGTAGTATACTCGGGGGACAGCCCCAGCATTTT
TRBV2	TRBJ2-5	-	TRBD1	CASSESGTGGGETQYF	TGTGCCAGCAGTGAATCTGGGACAGGGGGAGGAGAGACCCAGTACTTC
TRBV27	TRBJ1-2	-	-	CASSLWQGHYGYTF	TGTGCCAGCAGTTTGTGGCAGGGACACTATGGCTACACCTTC